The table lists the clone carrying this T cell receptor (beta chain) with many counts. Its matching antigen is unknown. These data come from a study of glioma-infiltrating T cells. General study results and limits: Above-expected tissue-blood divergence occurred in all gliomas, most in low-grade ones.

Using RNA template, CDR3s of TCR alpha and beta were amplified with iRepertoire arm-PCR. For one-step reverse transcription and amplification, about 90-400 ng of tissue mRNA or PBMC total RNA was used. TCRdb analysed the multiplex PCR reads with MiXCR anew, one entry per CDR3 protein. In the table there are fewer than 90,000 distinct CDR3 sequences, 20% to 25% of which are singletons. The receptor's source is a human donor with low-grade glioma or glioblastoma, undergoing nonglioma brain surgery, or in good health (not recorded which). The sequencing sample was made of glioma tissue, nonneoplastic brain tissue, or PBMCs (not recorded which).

In DNA form, the CDR3 reads TGTGCCAGCAGTGCCATGGGATCTGAAGCTTTCTTT. Encoded protein: CASSAMGSEAFF. The V call is TRBV6-1, the J call TRBJ1-1, with D unclear. Germline lookup yields CDR1 MNHNS and CDR2 SASEGT. The V end was cut by 4 bases, the J end by 6 bases, with 9 bases between. The CDR3 is made up of 12 amino acids.